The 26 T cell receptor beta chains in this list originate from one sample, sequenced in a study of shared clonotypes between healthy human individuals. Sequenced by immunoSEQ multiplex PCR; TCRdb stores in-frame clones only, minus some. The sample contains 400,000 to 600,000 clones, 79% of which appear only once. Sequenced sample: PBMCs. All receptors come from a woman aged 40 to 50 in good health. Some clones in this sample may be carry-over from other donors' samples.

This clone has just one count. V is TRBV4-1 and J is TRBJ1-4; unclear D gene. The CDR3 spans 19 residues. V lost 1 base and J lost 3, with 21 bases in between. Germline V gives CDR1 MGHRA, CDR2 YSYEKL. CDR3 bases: TGCGCCAGCAGCCAAGTAGACCTAGGTTTGGTGCGCGCTAATGAAAAACTGTTTTTT. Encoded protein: CASSQVDLGLVRANEKLFF.

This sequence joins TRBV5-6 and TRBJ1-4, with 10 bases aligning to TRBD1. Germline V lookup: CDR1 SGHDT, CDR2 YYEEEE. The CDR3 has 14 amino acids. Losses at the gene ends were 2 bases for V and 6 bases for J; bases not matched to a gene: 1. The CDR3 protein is CASSFDRGHEKLFF. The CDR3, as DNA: TGTGCCAGCAGCTTCGACAGGGGGCATGAAAAACTGTTTTTT.

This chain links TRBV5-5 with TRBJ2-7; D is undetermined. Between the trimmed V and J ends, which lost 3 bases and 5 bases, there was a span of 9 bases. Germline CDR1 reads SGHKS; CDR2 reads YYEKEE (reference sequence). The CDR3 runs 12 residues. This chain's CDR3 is CASSWSVNEQYF. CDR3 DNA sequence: TGTGCCAGCAGCTGGAGTGTCAACGAGCAGTACTTC.

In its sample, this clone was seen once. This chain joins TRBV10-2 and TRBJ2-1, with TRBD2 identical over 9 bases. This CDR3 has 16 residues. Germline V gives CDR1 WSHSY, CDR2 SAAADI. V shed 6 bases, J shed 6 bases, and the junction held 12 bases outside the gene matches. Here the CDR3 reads CASSHTGTSRFNEQFF. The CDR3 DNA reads TGCGCCAGCAGCCATACCGGGACTAGCAGATTCAATGAGCAGTTCTTC.

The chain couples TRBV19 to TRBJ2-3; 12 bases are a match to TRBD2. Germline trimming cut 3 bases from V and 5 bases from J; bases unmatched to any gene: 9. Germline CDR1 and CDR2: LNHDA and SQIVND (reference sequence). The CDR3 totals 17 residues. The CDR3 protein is CASSILAGGPGGDTQYF. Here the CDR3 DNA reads TGTGCCAGTAGTATTCTAGCGGGAGGGCCGGGTGGAGATACGCAGTATTTT.

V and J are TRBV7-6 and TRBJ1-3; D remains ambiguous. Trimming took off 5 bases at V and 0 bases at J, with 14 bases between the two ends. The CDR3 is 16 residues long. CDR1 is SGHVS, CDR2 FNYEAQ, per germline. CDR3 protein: CASSRLAGFSGNTIYF. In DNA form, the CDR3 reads TGTGCCAGCAGCCGACTGGCGGGGTTCTCTGGAAACACCATATATTTT.

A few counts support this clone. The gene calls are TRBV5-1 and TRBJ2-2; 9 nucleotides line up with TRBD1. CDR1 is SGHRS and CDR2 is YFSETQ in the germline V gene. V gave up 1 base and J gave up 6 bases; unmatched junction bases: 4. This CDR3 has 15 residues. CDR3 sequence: CASSLRTGVPGELFF. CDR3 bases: TGCGCCAGCAGCTTGAGGACAGGGGTCCCCGGGGAGCTGTTTTTT.

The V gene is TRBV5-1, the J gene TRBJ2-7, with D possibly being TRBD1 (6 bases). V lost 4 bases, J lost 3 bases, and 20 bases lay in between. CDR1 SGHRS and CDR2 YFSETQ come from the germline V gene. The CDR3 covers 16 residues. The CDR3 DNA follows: TGCGCCAGCAGCCTGAGACAGGCGAACTTGATCTACGAGCAGTACTTC. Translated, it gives CASSLRQANLIYEQYF.

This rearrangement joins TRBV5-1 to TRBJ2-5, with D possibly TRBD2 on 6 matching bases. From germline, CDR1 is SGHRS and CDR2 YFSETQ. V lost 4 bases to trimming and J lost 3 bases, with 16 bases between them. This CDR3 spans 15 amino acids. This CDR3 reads CASSPQIGSEETQYF. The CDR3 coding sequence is TGCGCCAGCAGCCCCCAAATCGGGAGCGAAGAGACCCAGTACTTC.

The CDR3 protein is CASSEFTGLTNEKLFF. The CDR3 DNA sequence: TGTGCCAGCAGTGAATTCACAGGGCTAACTAATGAAAAACTGTTTTTT. This chain connects TRBV25-1 to TRBJ1-4, with D perhaps matching TRBD1 (6 bases). Germline V gene data show CDR1 as MGHDK and CDR2 as SYGVNS. The germline V and J ends were trimmed by 1 base and 1 base, with 10 bases remaining between them. This CDR3 has 16 amino acids.

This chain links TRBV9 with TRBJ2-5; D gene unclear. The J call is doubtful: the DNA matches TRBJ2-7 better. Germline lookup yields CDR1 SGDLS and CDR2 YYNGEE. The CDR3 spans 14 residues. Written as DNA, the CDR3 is TGTGCCAGCAGCGTAGAGGTGCAACCCTACGAGCAGTACTTC. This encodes CASSVEVQPYEQYF.

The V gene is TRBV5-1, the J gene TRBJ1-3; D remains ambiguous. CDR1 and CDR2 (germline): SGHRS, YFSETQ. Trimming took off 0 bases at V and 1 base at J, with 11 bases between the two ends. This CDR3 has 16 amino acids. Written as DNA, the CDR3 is TGCGCCAGCAGCTTGGACATTGCGGGGTCTGGAAACACCATATATTTT. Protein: CASSLDIAGSGNTIYF. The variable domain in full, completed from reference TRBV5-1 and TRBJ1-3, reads KAGVTQTPRYLIKTRGQQVTLSCSPISGHRSVSWYQQTPGQGLQFLFEYFSETQRNKGNFPGRFSGRQFSNSRSEMNVSTLELGDSALYLCASSLDIAGSGNTIYFGEGSWLTVV.

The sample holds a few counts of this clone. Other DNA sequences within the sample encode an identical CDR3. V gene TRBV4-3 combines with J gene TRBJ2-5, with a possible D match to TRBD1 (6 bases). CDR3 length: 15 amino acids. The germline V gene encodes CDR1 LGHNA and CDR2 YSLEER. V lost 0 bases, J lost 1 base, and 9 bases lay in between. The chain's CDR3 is CASSQDQGFQETQYF. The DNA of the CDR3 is TGCGCCAGCAGCCAAGATCAGGGGTTCCAAGAGACCCAGTACTTC.

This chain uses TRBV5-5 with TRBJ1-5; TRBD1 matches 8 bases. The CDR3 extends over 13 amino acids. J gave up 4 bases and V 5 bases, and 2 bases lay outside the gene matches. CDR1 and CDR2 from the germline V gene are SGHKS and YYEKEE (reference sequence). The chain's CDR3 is CASSWTGNQPQHF. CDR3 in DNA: TGTGCCAGCAGTTGGACAGGGAATCAGCCCCAGCATTTT.

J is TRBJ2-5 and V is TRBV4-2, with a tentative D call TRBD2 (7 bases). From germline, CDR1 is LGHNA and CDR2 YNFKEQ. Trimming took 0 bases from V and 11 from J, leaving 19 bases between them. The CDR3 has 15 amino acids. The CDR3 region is CASSQDIGGAGEQYF. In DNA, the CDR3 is TGTGCCAGCAGCCAAGATATCGGGGGCGCGGGGGAGCAGTACTTC.

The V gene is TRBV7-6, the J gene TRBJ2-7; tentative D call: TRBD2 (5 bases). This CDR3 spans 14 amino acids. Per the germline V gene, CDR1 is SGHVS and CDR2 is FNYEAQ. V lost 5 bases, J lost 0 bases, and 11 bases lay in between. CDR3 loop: CASSREGSSYEQYF. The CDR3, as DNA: TGTGCCAGCAGCCGGGAAGGGAGCTCCTACGAGCAGTACTTC.

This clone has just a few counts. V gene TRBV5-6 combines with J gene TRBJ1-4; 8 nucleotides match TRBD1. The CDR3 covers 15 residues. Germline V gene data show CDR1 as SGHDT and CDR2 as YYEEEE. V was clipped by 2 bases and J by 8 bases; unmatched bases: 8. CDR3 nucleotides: TGTGCCAGCAGCTTTCCCCCAGGGGGCGAAGAAAAACTGTTTTTT. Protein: CASSFPPGGEEKLFF.

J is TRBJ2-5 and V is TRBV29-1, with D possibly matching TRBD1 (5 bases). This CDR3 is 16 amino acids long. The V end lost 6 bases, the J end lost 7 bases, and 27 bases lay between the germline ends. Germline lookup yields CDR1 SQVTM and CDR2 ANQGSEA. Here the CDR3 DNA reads TGCAGCGTCGATGAAGGTGGGGCCGGGCCCTGGGGGACCCAGTACTTC. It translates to CSVDEGGAGPWGTQYF. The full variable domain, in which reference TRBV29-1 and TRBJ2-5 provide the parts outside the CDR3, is SAVISQKPSRDICQRGTSLTIQCQVDSQVTMMFWYRQQPGQSLTLIATANQGSEATYESGFVIDKFPISRPNLTFSTLTVSNMSPEDSSIYLCSVDEGGAGPWGTQYFGPGTRLLVL.

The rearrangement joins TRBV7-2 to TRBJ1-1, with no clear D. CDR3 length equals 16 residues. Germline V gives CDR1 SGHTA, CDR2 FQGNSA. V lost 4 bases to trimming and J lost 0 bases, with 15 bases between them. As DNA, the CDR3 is TGTGCCAGCAGCTGGAGACGTTCCGACATGAACACTGAAGCTTTCTTT. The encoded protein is CASSWRRSDMNTEAFF.

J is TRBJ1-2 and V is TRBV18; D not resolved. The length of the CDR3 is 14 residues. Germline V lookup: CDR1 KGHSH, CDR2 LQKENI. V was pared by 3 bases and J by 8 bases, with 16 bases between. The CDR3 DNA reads TGTGCCAGCTCACCGTCGACGGAGGGAAGGGGCTACACCTTC. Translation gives CASSPSTEGRGYTF. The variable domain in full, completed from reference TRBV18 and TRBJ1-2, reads NAGVMQNPRHLVRRRGQEARLRCSPMKGHSHVYWYRQLPEEGLKFMVYLQKENIIDESGMPKERFSAEFPKEGPSILRIQQVVRGDSAAYFCASSPSTEGRGYTFGSGTRLTVV.

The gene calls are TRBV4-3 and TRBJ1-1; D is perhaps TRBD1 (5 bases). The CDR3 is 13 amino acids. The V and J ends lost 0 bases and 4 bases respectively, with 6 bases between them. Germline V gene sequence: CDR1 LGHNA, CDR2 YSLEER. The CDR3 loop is CASSQDGTTEAFF. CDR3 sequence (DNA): TGCGCCAGCAGCCAAGATGGGACCACTGAAGCTTTCTTT.

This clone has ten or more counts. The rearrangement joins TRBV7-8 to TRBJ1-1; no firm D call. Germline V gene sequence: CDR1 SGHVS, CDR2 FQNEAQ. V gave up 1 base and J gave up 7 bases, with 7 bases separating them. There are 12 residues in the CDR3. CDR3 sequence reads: CASSLDGGEAFF. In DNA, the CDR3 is TGTGCCAGCAGCTTAGACGGAGGTGAAGCTTTCTTT.

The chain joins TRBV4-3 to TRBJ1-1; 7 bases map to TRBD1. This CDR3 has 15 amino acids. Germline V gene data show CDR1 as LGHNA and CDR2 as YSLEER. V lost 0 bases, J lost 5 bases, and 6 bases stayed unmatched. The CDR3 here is CASSQEPGGRTEAFF. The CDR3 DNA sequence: TGCGCCAGCAGCCAAGAGCCAGGGGGTAGGACTGAAGCTTTCTTT.

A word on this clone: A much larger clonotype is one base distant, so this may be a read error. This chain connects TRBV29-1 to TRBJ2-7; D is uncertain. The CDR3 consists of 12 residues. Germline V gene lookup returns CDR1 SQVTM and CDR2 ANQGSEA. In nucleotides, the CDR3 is TGCAGCGTTGAAGATGGCACCTACGAGAAGTACTTC. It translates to CSVEDGTYEKYF.

The chain's CDR3 is CASSVATGANTGELFF. Written as DNA, the CDR3 is TGTGCCAGCAGCGTAGCGACGGGGGCGAACACCGGGGAGCTGTTTTTT. V usage is TRBV9 and J usage is TRBJ2-2; possibly TRBD2 for D (6 bases). CDR1 is SGDLS and CDR2 is YYNGEE in the germline V gene. V lost 0 bases and J 0 bases, leaving 9 bases between the germline ends. CDR3 length: 16 residues.

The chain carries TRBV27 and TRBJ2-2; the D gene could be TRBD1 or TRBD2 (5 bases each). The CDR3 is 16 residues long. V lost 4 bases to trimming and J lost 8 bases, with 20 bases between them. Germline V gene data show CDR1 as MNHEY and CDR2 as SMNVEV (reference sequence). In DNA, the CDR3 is TGTGCCAGCAGTTGGGCCGGGGCTAGCTACAGAGGGGAGCTGTTTTTT. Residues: CASSWAGASYRGELFF.